The TCR beta chain described here comes from a study of T cells after posttransplantation cyclophosphamide. General observations from the study: Blood and skin or GI T cell repertoires showed limited TRB overlap. Recipient CMV seropositivity and CMV reactivation strongly tracked TRB clonality.

This clone showed up just a few times. Its antigen is not identified. Treatment was busulfan-fludarabine conditioning, a marrow graft, and cyclophosphamide on days +3 and +4. The CDR3 runs to 15 residues. Germline lookup yields CDR1 SGHTA and CDR2 FQGTGA. V lost 5 bases and J lost 1, with 11 bases in between. The table came from immunoSEQ multiplex PCR; TCRdb's copy has only in-frame clones and leaves some out. Of tens of thousands of clones listed, 78% are singletons. This clonotype originated in a female patient aged 40 to 50 who received an allogeneic stem cell transplant from a related donor, was CMV-positive, and had no GVHD. Part of the T cells may come from the graft donor. The sample in question was CD4+ T cells sorted from blood, obtained 1903 days after a stem cell transplant with posttransplant cyclophosphamide. This sequence joins TRBV7-3 and TRBJ2-2, with D maybe TRBD1 (6 bases). This CDR3 reads CASSTGTVNTGELFF. The CDR3 bases are TGTGCCAGCAGCACAGGGACCGTGAACACCGGGGAGCTGTTTTTT.